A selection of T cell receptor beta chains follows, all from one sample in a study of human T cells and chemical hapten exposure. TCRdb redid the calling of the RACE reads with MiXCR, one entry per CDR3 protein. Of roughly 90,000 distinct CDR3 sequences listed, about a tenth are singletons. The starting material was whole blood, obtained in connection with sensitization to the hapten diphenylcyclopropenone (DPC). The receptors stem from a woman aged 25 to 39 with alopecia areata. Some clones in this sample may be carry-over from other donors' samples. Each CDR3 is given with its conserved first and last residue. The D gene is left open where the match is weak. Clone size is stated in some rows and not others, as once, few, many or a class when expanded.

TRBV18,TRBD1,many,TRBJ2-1,CASSPGQGAFDEQFF,TGTGCCAGCTCACCAGGACAGGGCGCATTCGATGAGCAGTTCTTC
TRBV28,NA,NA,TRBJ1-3,CASNSHRAGNTIYF,TGTGCCAGCAACTCTCACAGGGCCGGAAACACCATATATTTT
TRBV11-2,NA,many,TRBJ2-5,CASSLKYPGASETQYF,TGTGCCAGCAGCTTAAAATACCCAGGGGCTTCGGAGACCCAGTACTTC
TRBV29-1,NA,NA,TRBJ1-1,CSVSDTEAFF,TGCAGCGTTTCAGACACTGAAGCTTTCTTT
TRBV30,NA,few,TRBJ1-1,CAWEGGAGTEAFF,TGTGCCTGGGAGGGGGGGGCAGGCACTGAAGCTTTCTTT
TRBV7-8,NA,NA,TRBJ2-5,CASSSRILETQYF,TGTGCCAGCAGCTCTCGTATATTGGAGACCCAGTACTTC
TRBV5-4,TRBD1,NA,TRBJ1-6,CASSWDRGVSPLHF,TGTGCCAGCAGCTGGGACAGGGGAGTTTCACCCCTCCACTTT
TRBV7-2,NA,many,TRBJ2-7,CASSSRMDSYEQYF,TGTGCCAGCAGCTCACGCATGGACAGCTACGAGCAGTACTTC
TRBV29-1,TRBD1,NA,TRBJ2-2,CSGLRTGNTGELFF,TGCAGCGGGCTCCGGACAGGGAACACCGGGGAGCTGTTTTTT
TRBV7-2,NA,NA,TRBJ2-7,CASSLAPGAYEQYF,TGTGCCAGCAGCTTAGCACCGGGAGCCTACGAGCAGTACTTC